One and the same sample provided the 9 T cell receptor beta chains below, sequenced in a study of T cells in Graves' hyperthyroidism and ophthalmopathy. Amplification targeted TCR beta CDR3 regions from RNA transcripts. HTBI primers were the set used in a first-round RT-PCR of the TCR CDR3. In TCRdb, the multiplex PCR reads were re-called with MiXCR into one record per CDR3 protein. The data hold approximately 420,000 distinct CDR3 sequences, with more than 13% observed a single time. The sequenced material came from blood. Receptor source: a woman aged 25 to 39 with Graves' hyperthyroidism.

At least ten counts were recorded for this clonotype. V is TRBV18 and J is TRBJ1-3; D possibly corresponds to TRBD1 (6 bases). Germline V gene data show CDR1 as KGHSH and CDR2 as LQKENI. The ends were cut back, 3 bases at V and 4 bases at J, with 16 bases in the middle. The CDR3 spans 16 residues. The CDR3 DNA is TGTGCCAGCTCACCGAACACAGGGAGGGCCGGAAACACCATATATTTT. This encodes CASSPNTGRAGNTIYF.

This clonotype was seen many times. The rearrangement joins TRBV15 to TRBJ2-1; 7 bases match TRBD1. Germline V CDR1 and CDR2: LNHNV, YYDKDF (reference sequence). The V gene end was trimmed by 6 bases and the J gene end by 5 bases; junction bases not matched to a gene: 4. The CDR3 has 13 amino acids. This CDR3 is CATRQGIDNEQFF. As DNA, the CDR3 is TGTGCCACCAGACAGGGGATTGACAATGAGCAGTTCTTC.

The chain carries TRBV9 and TRBJ2-2; D is undetermined. Between the trimmed V and J ends, which lost 0 bases and 4 bases, there was a span of 4 bases. The CDR3 sequence is 13 residues long. Germline lookup yields CDR1 SGDLS and CDR2 YYNGEE. Here the CDR3 reads CASSVVSTGELFF. The CDR3, as DNA: TGTGCCAGCAGCGTAGTTTCCACCGGGGAGCTGTTTTTT.

The table lists this clonotype with many counts. This chain uses TRBV10-1 with TRBJ1-1; D unresolved. V was shortened by 0 bases and J by 8 bases, with 7 bases between the two germline ends. The CDR3 extends over 12 amino acids. Germline CDR1 WNHNN, CDR2 SYGVQD (reference sequence). CDR3 sequence: CASSESGQEAFF. The CDR3 DNA reads TGCGCCAGCAGTGAGTCAGGCCAGGAAGCTTTCTTT.

In its sample, this clonotype was seen a few times. The V gene is TRBV5-8, the J gene TRBJ2-1, with 9 bases identical to TRBD2. With V trimmed by 2 bases and J by 2 bases, 2 bases remained unmatched. Germline V gene data show CDR1 as SGHTS and CDR2 as YDEGEE. The CDR3 is 15 amino acids. The CDR3 is CASSFSGSPYNEQFF. In DNA form, the CDR3 reads TGTGCCAGCAGCTTTAGCGGGAGCCCCTACAATGAGCAGTTCTTC. Using reference TRBV5-8 and TRBJ2-1 for the parts outside the CDR3, the full variable domain is EAGVTQSPTHLIKTRGQQATLRCSPISGHTSVYWYQQALGLGLQFLLWYDEGEERNRGNFPPRFSGRQFPNYSSELNVNALELEDSALYLCASSFSGSPYNEQFFGPGTRLTVL.

This clonotype was counted many times. The chain carries TRBV5-1 and TRBJ2-1; D is possibly TRBD2 (6 bases). Trimming stripped 3 bases from V and 0 bases from J, with 7 bases between. Germline assignment: CDR1 SGHRS and CDR2 YFSETQ. CDR3 length: 14 amino acids. DNA for the CDR3: TGCGCCAGCAGCTACGGGAGCTCCTACAATGAGCAGTTCTTC. It encodes CASSYGSSYNEQFF.

The sample holds many counts of this clonotype. CDR3 nucleotide sequence: TGCGCCAGCAGCCCAGGGACGAGCAATCAGCCCCAGCATTTT. It is translated as CASSPGTSNQPQHF. V is TRBV5-1 and J is TRBJ1-5; tentatively, D is TRBD1 (5 bases). Germline CDR1 is SGHRS and CDR2 is YFSETQ. This CDR3 spans 14 amino acids. V was cut by 4 bases and J by 1 base, with 9 bases left in between. Based on the CDR3 plus reference TRBV5-1 and TRBJ1-5, the full variable domain is KAGVTQTPRYLIKTRGQQVTLSCSPISGHRSVSWYQQTPGQGLQFLFEYFSETQRNKGNFPGRFSGRQFSNSRSEMNVSTLELGDSALYLCASSPGTSNQPQHFGDGTRLSIL.

This clonotype was seen repeatedly, ten times or more. The genes are TRBV11-2 and TRBJ1-1, with D possibly TRBD1 on 5 matching bases. The germline gives CDR1 SGHAT, CDR2 FQNNGV. This CDR3 contains 15 residues. V was cut by 1 base and J by 2 bases, with 11 bases left in between. The CDR3 region is CASSLAQGLNTEAFF. The CDR3 nucleotides are TGTGCCAGCAGCTTAGCGCAGGGTTTAAACACTGAAGCTTTCTTT.

There are many counts of this clonotype. The chain recombines TRBV28 with TRBJ2-7; perhaps TRBD2 as D (6 bases). This CDR3 contains 13 residues. Trimming cost V 11 bases and J 4 bases, with 18 bases left between them. The V gene's germline CDR1 is MDHEN and CDR2 SYDVKM. The CDR3 region is CASGSGTYYEQYF. The DNA for the CDR3 is TGTGCCTCAGGAAGTGGGACTTATTACGAGCAGTACTTC.